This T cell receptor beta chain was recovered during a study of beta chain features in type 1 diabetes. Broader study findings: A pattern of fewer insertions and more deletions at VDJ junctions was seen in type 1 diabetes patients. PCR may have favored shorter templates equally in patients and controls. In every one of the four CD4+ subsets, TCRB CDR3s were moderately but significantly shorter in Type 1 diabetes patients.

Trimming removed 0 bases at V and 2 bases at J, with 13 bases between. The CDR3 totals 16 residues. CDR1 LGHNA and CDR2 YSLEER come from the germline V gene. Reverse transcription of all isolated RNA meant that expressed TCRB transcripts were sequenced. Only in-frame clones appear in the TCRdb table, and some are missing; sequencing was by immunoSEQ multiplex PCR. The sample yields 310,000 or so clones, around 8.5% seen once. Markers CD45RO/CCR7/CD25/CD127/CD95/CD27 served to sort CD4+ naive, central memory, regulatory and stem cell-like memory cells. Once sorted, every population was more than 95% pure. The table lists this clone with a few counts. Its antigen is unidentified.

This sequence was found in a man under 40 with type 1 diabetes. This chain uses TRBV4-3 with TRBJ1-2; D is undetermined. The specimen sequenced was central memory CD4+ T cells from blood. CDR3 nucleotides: TGCGCCAGCAGCCAAGATCGGGCGGGGAGGAACTATGGCTACACCTTC. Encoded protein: CASSQDRAGRNYGYTF.